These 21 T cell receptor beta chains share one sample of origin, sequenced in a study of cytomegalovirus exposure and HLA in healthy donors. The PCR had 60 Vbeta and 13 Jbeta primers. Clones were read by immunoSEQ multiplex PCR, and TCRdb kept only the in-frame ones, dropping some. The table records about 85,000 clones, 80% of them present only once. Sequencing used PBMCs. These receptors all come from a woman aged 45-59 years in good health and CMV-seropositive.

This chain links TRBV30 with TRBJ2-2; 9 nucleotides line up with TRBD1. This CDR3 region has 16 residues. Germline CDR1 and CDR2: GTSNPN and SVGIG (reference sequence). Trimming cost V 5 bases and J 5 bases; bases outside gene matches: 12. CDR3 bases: TGTGCCTGGGTCGAATGGGGACAGGGTGGGACCGGGGAGCTGTTTTTT. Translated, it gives CAWVEWGQGGTGELFF.

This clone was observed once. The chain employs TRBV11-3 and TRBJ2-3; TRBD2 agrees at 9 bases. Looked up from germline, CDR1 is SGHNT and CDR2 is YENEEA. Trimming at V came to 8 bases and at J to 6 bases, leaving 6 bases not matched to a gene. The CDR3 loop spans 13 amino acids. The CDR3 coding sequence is TGTGCCAGCGGCGGGAGGGCCGGGGATACGCAGTATTTT. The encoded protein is CASGGRAGDTQYF.

CDR3 in DNA: TGCGCCAGCAGCCGCGCCGGGACTAGCGGCAATGAGCAGTTCTTC. Residues: CASSRAGTSGNEQFF. The chain employs TRBV4-1 and TRBJ2-1; 11 nucleotides line up with TRBD2. CDR3 length: 15 residues. Looked up from germline, CDR1 is MGHRA and CDR2 is YSYEKL. The V segment lost 4 bases and the J segment 6 bases; nucleotides outside the gene matches: 5.

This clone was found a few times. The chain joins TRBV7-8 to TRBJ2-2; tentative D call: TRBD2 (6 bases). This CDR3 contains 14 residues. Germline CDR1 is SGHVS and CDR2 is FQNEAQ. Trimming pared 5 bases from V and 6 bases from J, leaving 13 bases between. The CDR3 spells CASSPGWGAGELFF. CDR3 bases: TGTGCCAGCAGCCCAGGGTGGGGGGCCGGGGAGCTGTTTTTT.

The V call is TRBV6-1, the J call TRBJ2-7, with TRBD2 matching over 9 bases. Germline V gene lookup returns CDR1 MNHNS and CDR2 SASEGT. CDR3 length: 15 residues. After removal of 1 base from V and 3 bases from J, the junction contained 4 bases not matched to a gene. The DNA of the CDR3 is TGTGCCAGCAGTGAAGGGACTAGCGTCTACTACGAGCAGTACGTC. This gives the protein CASSEGTSVYYEQYV.

The chain's CDR3 is CASSQCSRFPYGYTF. As DNA, the CDR3 is TGCGCCAGCAGTCAATGTTCGAGATTTCCCTATGGCTACACCTTC. The rearrangement uses TRBV23-1 and TRBJ1-2, with D unclear. TRBV23-1 is an open reading frame whose function is uncertain. The CDR3 contains 15 residues. V lost 1 base and J 4 bases, leaving 13 bases between the germline ends.

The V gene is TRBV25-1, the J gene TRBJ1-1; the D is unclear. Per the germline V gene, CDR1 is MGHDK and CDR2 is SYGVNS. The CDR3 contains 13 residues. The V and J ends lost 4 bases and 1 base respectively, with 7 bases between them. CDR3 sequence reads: CASSADSNTEAFF. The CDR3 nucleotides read TGTGCCAGCAGTGCAGACTCGAACACTGAAGCTTTCTTT.

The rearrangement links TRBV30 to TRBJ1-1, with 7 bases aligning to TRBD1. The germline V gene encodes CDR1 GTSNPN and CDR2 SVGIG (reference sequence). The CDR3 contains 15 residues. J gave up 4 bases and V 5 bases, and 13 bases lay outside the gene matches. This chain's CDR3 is CAWEKGTAWGTEAFF. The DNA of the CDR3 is TGTGCCTGGGAAAAAGGGACAGCCTGGGGCACTGAAGCTTTCTTT. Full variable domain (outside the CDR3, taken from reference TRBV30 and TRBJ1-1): SQTIHQWPATLVQPVGSPLSLECTVEGTSNPNLYWYRQAAGRGLQLLFYSVGIGQISSEVPQNLSASRPQDRQFILSSKKLLLSDSGFYLCAWEKGTAWGTEAFFGQGTRLTVV.

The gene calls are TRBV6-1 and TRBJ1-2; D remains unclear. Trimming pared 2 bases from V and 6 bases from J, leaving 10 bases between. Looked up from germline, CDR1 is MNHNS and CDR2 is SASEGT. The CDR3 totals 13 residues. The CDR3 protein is CASSERWSDGYTF. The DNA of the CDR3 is TGTGCCAGCAGTGAAAGGTGGAGTGATGGCTACACCTTC.

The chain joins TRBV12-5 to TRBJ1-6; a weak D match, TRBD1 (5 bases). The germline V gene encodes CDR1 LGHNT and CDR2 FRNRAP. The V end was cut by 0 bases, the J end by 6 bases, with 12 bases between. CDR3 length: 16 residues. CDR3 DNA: TGTGCTAGTGGTTTGGTACCGAATAGGGGTAATTCACCCCTCCACTTT. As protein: CASGLVPNRGNSPLHF.

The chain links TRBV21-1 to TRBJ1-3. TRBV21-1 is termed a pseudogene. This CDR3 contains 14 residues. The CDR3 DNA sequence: TGTGCCAGCAGCTGGGAGAATGCTGGAAACACCATATATTTT. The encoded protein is CASSWENAGNTIYF.

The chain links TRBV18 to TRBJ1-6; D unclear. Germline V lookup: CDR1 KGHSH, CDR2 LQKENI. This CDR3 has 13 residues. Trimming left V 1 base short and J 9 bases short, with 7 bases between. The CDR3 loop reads CASSPRETSPLHF. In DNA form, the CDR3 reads TGTGCCAGCTCACCACGGGAGACTTCACCCCTCCACTTT.

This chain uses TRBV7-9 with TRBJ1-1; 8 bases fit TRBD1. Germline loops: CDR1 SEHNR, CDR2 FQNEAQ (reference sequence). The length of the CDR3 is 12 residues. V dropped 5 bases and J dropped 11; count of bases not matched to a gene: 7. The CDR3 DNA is TGTGCCAGCAGCGATACAGGGGGACGGGCTTTCTTT. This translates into CASSDTGGRAFF. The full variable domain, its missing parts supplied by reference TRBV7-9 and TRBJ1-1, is DTGVSQNPRHKITKRGQNVTFRCDPISEHNRLYWYRQTLGQGPEFLTYFQNEAQLEKSRLLSDRFSAERPKGSFSTLEIQRTEQGDSAMYLCASSDTGGRAFFGQGTRLTVV.

CDR3 DNA sequence: TGTGCCAGCAGCATAAACACTGAAGCTTTCTTT. Amino acid sequence: CASSINTEAFF. V usage is TRBV7-8 and J usage is TRBJ1-1; no clear D. The germline CDR1 and CDR2 sequences are SGHVS and FQNEAQ. The CDR3 sequence is 11 residues long. Deletions cut 5 bases from V and 2 bases from J, with 3 bases between.

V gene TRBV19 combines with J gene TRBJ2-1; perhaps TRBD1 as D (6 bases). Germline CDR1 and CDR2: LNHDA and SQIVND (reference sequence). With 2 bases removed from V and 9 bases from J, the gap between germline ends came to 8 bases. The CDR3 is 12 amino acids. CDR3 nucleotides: TGTGCCAGTAGTATAAAAGGGGGTGAGCAGTTCTTC. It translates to CASSIKGGEQFF.

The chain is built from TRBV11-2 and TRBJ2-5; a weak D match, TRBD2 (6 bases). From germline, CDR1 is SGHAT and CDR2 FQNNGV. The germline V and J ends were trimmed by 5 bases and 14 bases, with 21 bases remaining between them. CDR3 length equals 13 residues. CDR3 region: CASSRENSRLGYF. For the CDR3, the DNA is TGTGCCAGCAGCCGTGAGAATTCGAGACTAGGATACTTC.

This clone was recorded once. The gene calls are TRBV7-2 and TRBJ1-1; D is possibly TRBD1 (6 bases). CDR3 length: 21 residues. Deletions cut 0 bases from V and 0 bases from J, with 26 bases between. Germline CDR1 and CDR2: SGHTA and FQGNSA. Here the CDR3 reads CASSLALSLRNIGGMNTEAFF. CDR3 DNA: TGTGCCAGCAGCTTAGCGCTCTCCCTAAGGAATATAGGGGGTATGAACACTGAAGCTTTCTTT.

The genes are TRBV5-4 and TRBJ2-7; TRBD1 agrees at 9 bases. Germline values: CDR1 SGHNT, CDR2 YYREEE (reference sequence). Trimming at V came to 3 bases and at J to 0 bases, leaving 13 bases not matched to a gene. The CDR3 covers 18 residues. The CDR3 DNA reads TGTGCCAGCAGCTATCGGACAGGGGATGTTTTTAGCTCCTACGAGCAGTACGTC. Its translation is CASSYRTGDVFSSYEQYV.

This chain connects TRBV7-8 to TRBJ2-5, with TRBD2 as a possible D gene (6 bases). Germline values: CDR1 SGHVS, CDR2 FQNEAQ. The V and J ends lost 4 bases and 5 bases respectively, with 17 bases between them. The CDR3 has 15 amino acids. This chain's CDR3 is CASSSWGDVYETQYF. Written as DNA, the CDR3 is TGTGCCAGCAGCTCCTGGGGGGACGTCTATGAGACCCAGTACTTC.

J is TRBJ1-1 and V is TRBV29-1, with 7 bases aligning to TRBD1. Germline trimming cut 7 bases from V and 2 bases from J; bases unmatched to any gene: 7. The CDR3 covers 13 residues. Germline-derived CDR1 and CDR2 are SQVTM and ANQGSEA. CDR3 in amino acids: CSGGQSFNTEAFF. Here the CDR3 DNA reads TGCAGCGGGGGACAGAGTTTTAACACTGAAGCTTTCTTT.

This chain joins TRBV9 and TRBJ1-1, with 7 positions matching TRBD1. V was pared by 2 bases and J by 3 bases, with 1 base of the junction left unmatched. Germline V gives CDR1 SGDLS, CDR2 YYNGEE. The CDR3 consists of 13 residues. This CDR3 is CASSVQGDTEAFF. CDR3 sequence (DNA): TGTGCCAGCAGCGTCCAGGGGGACACTGAAGCTTTCTTT.